A selection of T cell receptor beta chains follows, all from one sample in a study of blood T cell repertoires in COVID-19. The repertoire was sequenced with immunoSEQ multiplex PCR; TCRdb's copy has only in-frame clones and lacks some. This sample has around 130,000 clones, with 75% to 90% found just once. Sequencing was performed on peripheral blood. These TCRs come from a man aged 35-49 years with acute or convalescent COVID-19. CDR3s include the opening cysteine and the closing phenylalanine or tryptophan. The D gene is left open where the match is weak. Only part of the rows carry a size: once, few, many, or a class if the clone is expanded.

clone size	D gene	V gene	J gene	CDR3 DNA	CDR3 protein
NA	TRBD2	TRBV5-4	TRBJ2-1	TGTGCCAGCAGCTCCTACGGGAGGGGTAATGAGCAGTTCTTC	CASSSYGRGNEQFF
once	TRBD1	TRBV19	TRBJ1-5	TGTGCCAGTAGTACCGCCGGGACAGGGACTCTACGGGCCCAGCATTTT	CASSTAGTGTLRAQHF
NA	TRBD2	TRBV7-9	TRBJ2-1	TGTGCCAGCAGCTTACCCGGACTAGCGGCCGACAATGAGCAGTTCTTC	CASSLPGLAADNEQFF
NA	NA	TRBV29-1	TRBJ2-3	TGCAGCGTTGAGGAGGGAACAGATACGCAGTATTTT	CSVEEGTDTQYF
NA	NA	TRBV5-4	TRBJ1-2	TGTGCCAGCAGCCCCCCCAGCGTTGAAGGCTACACCTTC	CASSPPSVEGYTF
NA	TRBD1	TRBV5-6	TRBJ1-2	TGTGCCAGCAGTCCCGGGACAGAGTATGGCTACACCTTC	CASSPGTEYGYTF
NA	NA	TRBV18	TRBJ1-6	TGTGCCAGCTGTTGGACAGACGGGAATTCACCCCTCCACTTT	CASCWTDGNSPLHF
NA	NA	TRBV7-2	TRBJ2-1	TGTGCCAGCAGCCTCGGCCTCCGAGGGAATGAGCAGTTCTTC	CASSLGLRGNEQFF
NA	TRBD1	TRBV6-5	TRBJ1-1	TGTGCCAGCAGTTACTCGGGACAGCCCTCCAACACTGAAGCTTTCTTT	CASSYSGQPSNTEAFF
NA	TRBD1	TRBV12-5	TRBJ1-3	TGTGCTAGTGGTTTGGGAACCGGGACAGGGTTTCGAAACACCATATATTTT	CASGLGTGTGFRNTIYF
NA	NA	TRBV9	TRBJ1-1	TGTGCCAGCAGCGTAGGAGGTATTGCGGGCACTGAAGCTTTCTTT	CASSVGGIAGTEAFF
NA	TRBD1	TRBV7-9	TRBJ1-1	TGTGCCAGCAGCCAAGGGGGCAAGAACACTGAAGCTTTCTTT	CASSQGGKNTEAFF
many	TRBD1	TRBV6-2/TRBV6-3	TRBJ2-7	TGTGCCAGCAGTTACTCGACAGGGGGATTTTACGAGCAGTACTTC	CASSYSTGGFYEQYF
once	NA	TRBV12-3/TRBV12-4	TRBJ1-1	TGTGCCAGCCGGGTGAAGGCTGAAGCTTTCTTT	CASRVKAEAFF
NA	NA	TRBV14	TRBJ1-4	TGTGCCAGCAGCCATCTCGGGGGGGGAAATGAAAAACTGTTTTTT	CASSHLGGGNEKLFF
NA	NA	TRBV2	TRBJ1-5	TGTGCCACCGGACAGACTAATCAGCCCCAGCATTTT	CATGQTNQPQHF
NA	NA	TRBV3-1/TRBV3-2	TRBJ1-1	TGTGCCAGCAGCCAAGGACTGCAGGGAGGTAACACTGAAGCTTTCTTT	CASSQGLQGGNTEAFF
NA	TRBD1	TRBV6-5	TRBJ1-1	TGTGCCAGCAGTAGGCAGGGGGCCAACACTGAAGCTTTCTTT	CASSRQGANTEAFF
few	NA	TRBV6-2/TRBV6-3	TRBJ1-2	TGTGCCAGCAGTTATGGCACCTATGGCTACACCTTC	CASSYGTYGYTF
NA	NA	TRBV5-1	TRBJ1-5	TGCGCCAGCAGCCTGGCGGGGGACAGCAATCAGCCCCAGCATTTT	CASSLAGDSNQPQHF
NA	TRBD2	TRBV9	TRBJ2-5	TGTGCCAGCAGCACTGGACTAGCGGGGGCCCAAGAGACCCAGTACTTC	CASSTGLAGAQETQYF
NA	TRBD1	TRBV4-2	TRBJ1-2	TGTGCCAGCAGCCAAGATAGGATGGGACAGGGCGAAGGCTACACCTTC	CASSQDRMGQGEGYTF
once	NA	TRBV6-1	TRBJ1-2	TGTGCCAGCAGTGTTTTGATGGGTCAGGTCTCCCATGGCTACACCTTC	CASSVLMGQVSHGYTF
few	TRBD2	TRBV6-5	TRBJ2-5	TGTGCCAGCAGCTCCTTAGCGGGGGTGCAAGAGACCCAGTACTTC	CASSSLAGVQETQYF
NA	NA	TRBV5-4	TRBJ2-2	TGTGCCAGCAGCTTACAGATCGGACAGCAGAACACCGGGGAGCTGTTTTTT	CASSLQIGQQNTGELFF
once	TRBD2	TRBV4-2	TRBJ2-3	TGTGCCAGCAGCCAAGTAATTCAGCGGGGAAGCACAGATACGCAGTATTTT	CASSQVIQRGSTDTQYF